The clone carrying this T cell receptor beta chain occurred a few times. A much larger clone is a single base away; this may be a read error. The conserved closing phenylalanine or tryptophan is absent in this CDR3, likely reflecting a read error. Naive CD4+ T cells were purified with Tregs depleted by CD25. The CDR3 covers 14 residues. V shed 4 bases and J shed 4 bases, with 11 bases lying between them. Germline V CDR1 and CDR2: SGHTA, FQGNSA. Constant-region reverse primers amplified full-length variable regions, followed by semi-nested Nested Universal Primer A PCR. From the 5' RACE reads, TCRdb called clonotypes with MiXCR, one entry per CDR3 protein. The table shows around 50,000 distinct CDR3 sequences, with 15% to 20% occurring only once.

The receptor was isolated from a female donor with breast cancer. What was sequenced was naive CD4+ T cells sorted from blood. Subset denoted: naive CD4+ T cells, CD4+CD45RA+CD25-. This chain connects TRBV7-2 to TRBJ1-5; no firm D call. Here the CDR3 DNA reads TGTGCCAGCAGCTCCCGTTCCACTAATCAGCCCCAGCATCTT. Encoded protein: CASSSRSTNQPQHL.